The clone carrying this T cell receptor (beta chain) was observed at least ten times. What it recognizes is unknown. None of the patients had undergone any treatment ahead of thyroid surgery. This sample was included in a study of metastatic and nonmetastatic thyroid tumors. Study background: The authors compared repertoires across blood and tumor or nodule tissue from malignant and benign thyroid patients.

Study findings and constraints: In blood and tumor, TCR beta diversity was reportedly significantly higher in malignant thyroid tumors than in benign nodules.

The CDR3 spans 15 residues. Germline CDR1 SGHRS, CDR2 YFSETQ. V was trimmed by 4 bases and J by 0 bases, leaving 13 bases between them. Using MiXCR, TCRdb reanalyzed the PCR reads. The sample has more than 90,000 clones, roughly 13% seen once; the top ten hold approximately 11%. The specimen was blood. The clonotype was recovered from a female donor with papillary thyroid cancer or a benign thyroid nodule (not recorded which). Some clones in this sample may be carry-over from other donors' samples. J is TRBJ1-1 and V is TRBV5-1; tentatively, D is TRBD1 (5 bases). The CDR3 nucleotides read TGCGCCAGCAGCGGACAACAGGAGATGAACACTGAAGCTTTCTTT. Amino acid sequence: CASSGQQEMNTEAFF. The full variable domain, with the rest looked up from reference TRBV5-1 and TRBJ1-1, is KAGVTQTPRYLIKTRGQQVTLSCSPISGHRSVSWYQQTPGQGLQFLFEYFSETQRNKGNFPGRFSGRQFSNSRSEMNVSTLELGDSALYLCASSGQQEMNTEAFFGQGTRLTVV.